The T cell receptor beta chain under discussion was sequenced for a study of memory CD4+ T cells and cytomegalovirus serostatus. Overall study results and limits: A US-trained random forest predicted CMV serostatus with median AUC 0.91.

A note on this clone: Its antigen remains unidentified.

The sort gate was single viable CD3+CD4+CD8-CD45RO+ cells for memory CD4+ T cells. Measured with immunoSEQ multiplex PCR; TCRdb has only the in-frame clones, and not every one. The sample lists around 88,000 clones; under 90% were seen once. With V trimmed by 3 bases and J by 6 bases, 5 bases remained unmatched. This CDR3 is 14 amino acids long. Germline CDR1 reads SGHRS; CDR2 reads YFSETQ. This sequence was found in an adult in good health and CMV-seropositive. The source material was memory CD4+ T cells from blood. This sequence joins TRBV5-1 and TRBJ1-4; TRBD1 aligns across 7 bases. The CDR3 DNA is TGCGCCAGCAGCTATAGGGGGCCGTATGAAAAACTGTTTTTT. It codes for CASSYRGPYEKLFF.